This T cell receptor beta chain derives from a study of OX40 agonist ivuxolimab in advanced cancers. Study summary: Patients' therapy was ivuxolimab, an antibody that acts as an agonist of OX40 (CD134). Partial responses were achieved by three patients, one with hepatocellular carcinoma and two with cutaneous melanoma. Dose-escalation patients had hepatocellular carcinoma, melanoma, renal cell or head and neck cancer.

On this clone itself: Its specificity is unknown.

Findings of the study overall: Normalized expansion of T-cell clones was also low for some nonresponders.

This CDR3 has 13 residues. With 5 bases removed from V and 11 bases from J, the gap between germline ends came to 15 bases. Germline lookup yields CDR1 MDHEN and CDR2 SYDVKM. Data came from immunoSEQ multiplex PCR; TCRdb stores just in-frame clones and leaves some out. The table has around 50,000 clones, approximately 77% seen once. The origin of this receptor is an adult with an advanced solid tumor such as melanoma, head and neck, liver or kidney cancer. Sequencing was performed on CD4+ or CD8+ T cells sorted from blood, taken in a trial of the OX40 agonist ivuxolimab. This rearrangement joins TRBV28 to TRBJ1-4, with D possibly being TRBD1 (6 bases). Here the CDR3 DNA reads TGTGCCAGCAGTAATATACAGGGTAGGAAACTGTTTTTT. Protein product: CASSNIQGRKLFF.